The T cell receptor (beta chain) under discussion was sequenced for a study of cytomegalovirus exposure and HLA in healthy donors. Study in general: A prior study identified 117 million unique TCR beta sequences from about 179 million T cells.

On this clone: The antigen is unknown.

60 Vbeta and 13 Jbeta primers were used in PCR. The method was immunoSEQ multiplex PCR; TCRdb's version includes in-frame clones alone and lacks a portion of them. The sample comprises around 40,000 clones, roughly 80% of which are singletons, and roughly 1.3% rests with the top ten. Per the germline V gene, CDR1 is SGHNT and CDR2 is YYREEE (reference sequence). The junction had 3 bases not matched to a gene; V was cut back by 4 bases and J by 4 bases. The CDR3 has 14 amino acids. Study-wide points: According to an earlier analysis, most TCR beta V segments yielded productive rearrangements about 87% or about 30% of the time.

The material sequenced was PBMCs. The TCR comes from a man between 25 and 39 years old in good health and CMV-seronegative. The chain recombines TRBV5-4 with TRBJ2-1; 9 positions match TRBD2. CDR3 in amino acids: CASSRLADYNEQFF. The CDR3, as DNA: TGTGCCAGCAGCCGACTAGCGGATTACAATGAGCAGTTCTTC. Variable domain in full (rest from reference TRBV5-4 and TRBJ2-1): ETGVTQSPTHLIKTRGQQVTLRCSSQSGHNTVSWYQQALGQGPQFIFQYYREEENGRGNFPPRFSGLQFPNYSSELNVNALELDDSALYLCASSRLADYNEQFFGPGTRLTVL.